This TCR beta chain was documented in a study of technical replicates of blood from a few donors. The CDR3 totals 14 residues. The germline V gene encodes CDR1 LNHDA and CDR2 SQIVND (reference sequence). Trimming cost V 8 bases and J 2 bases, with 13 bases left between them. Here immunoSEQ multiplex PCR was the method, and the copy in TCRdb shows in-frame clones only, minus some. Here the sample spans about 70,000 clones, approximately 92% being singletons. The sample was T cells isolated from PBMCs. This chain joins TRBV19 and TRBJ2-1; the D gene is possibly TRBD2 (6 bases). The TCR was taken from a human donor in good health. Written as DNA, the CDR3 is TGTGCCAGTTCCGCGGGATCTACCTACAATGAGCAGTTCTTC. Translation gives CASSAGSTYNEQFF. The variable domain in full, completed from reference TRBV19 and TRBJ2-1, reads DGGITQSPKYLFRKEGQNVTLSCEQNLNHDAMYWYRQDPGQGLRLIYYSQIVNDFQKGDIAEGYSVSREKKESFPLTVTSAQKNPTAFYLCASSAGSTYNEQFFGPGTRLTVL.